What follows is one T cell receptor (beta chain) and its context. The CDR3 is 13 residues long. This record comes from a study of blood T cell repertoires in COVID-19. In the study overall: The cDNA or gDNA used as material had been derived from T cells, B-cell-depleted T cells, or PBMCs.

Generated by immunoSEQ multiplex PCR, the TCRdb table keeps only in-frame clones and is missing some. The sample carries over 120,000 clones, about 90% recorded once. Sequencing used peripheral blood. The sequence came from a woman aged 45-65 years with acute or convalescent COVID-19. The chain couples TRBV21-1 to TRBJ1-2. TRBV21-1 is a pseudogene segment. The CDR3 protein is CASSLPLNYGYTF. CDR3 nucleotides: TGTGCCAGCAGCCTGCCGCTAAACTATGGCTACACCTTC.